This T cell receptor (beta chain) is from a study of cytomegalovirus exposure and HLA in healthy donors. Researchers ran the PCR with 60 Vbeta and 13 Jbeta primers. Some clones are missing from TCRdb's copy, which holds only in-frame ones; the method was immunoSEQ multiplex PCR. Seen here are 80,000 to 100,000 clones, about 67% observed once, and the top ten hold roughly 15%. With respect to this clone: Its antigen is not identified.

Between the trimmed V and J ends, which lost 4 bases and 4 bases, there was a span of 17 bases. This CDR3 region has 15 residues. From germline, CDR1 is LNHDA and CDR2 SQIVND (reference sequence). Study-wide results and limits: The classifier was said to identify cytomegalovirus status with high specificity and sensitivity. Sequencing had likely introduced a cluster of highly shared sequence variants as an artifact.

The sequence was collected from a woman under 30 in good health and CMV-seropositive. This chain joins TRBV19 and TRBJ2-7, with D possibly matching TRBD1 (6 bases). The material sequenced was PBMCs. CDR3 sequence: CASSTQGAGIYEQYF. CDR3 bases: TGTGCCAGTAGTACACAGGGAGCCGGGATATACGAGCAGTACTTC.